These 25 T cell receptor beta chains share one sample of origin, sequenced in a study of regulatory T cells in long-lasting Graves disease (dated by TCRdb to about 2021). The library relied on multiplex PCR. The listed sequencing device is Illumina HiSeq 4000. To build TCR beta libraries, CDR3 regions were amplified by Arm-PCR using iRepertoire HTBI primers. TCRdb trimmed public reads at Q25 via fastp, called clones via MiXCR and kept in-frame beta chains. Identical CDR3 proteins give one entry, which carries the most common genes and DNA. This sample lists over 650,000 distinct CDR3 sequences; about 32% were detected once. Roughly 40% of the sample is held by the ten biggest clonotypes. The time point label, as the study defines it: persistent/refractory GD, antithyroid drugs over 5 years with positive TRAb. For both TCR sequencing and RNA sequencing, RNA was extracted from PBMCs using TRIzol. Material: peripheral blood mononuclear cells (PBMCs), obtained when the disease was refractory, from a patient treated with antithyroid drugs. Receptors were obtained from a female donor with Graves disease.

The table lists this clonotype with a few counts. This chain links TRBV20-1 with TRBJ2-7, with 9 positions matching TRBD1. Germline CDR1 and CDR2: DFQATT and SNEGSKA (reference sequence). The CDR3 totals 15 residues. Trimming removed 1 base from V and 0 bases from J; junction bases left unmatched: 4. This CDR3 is CSARAGTGTSYEQYF. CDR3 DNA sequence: TGCAGTGCTAGAGCCGGGACAGGGACCTCCTACGAGCAGTACTTC.

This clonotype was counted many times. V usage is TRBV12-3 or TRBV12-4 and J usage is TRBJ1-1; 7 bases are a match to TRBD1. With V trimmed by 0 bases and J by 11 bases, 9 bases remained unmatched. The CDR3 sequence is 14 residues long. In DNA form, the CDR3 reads TGTGCCAGCAGTTTAGCCCCGAAGGGGGCGGGTGCTTTCTTT. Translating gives CASSLAPKGAGAFF.

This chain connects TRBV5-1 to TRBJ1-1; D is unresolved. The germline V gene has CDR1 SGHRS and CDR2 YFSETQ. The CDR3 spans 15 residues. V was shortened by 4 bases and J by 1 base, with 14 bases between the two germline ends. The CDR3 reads CASSPGRVPNTEAFF. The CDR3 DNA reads TGCGCCAGCAGCCCCGGTCGGGTGCCGAACACTGAAGCTTTCTTT.

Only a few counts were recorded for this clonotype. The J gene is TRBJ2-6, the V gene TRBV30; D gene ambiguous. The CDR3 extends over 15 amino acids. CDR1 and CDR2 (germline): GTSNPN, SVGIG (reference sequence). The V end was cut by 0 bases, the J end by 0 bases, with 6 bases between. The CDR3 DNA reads TGTGCCTGGAGTGTAGGCGTCTCTGGGGCCAACGTCCTGACTTTC. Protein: CAWSVGVSGANVLTF.

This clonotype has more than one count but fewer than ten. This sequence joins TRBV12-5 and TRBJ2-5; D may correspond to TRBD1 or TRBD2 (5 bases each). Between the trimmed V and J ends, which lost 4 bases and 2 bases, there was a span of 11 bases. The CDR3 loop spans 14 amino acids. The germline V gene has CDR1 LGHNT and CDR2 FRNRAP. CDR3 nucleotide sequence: TGTGCTAGTGGTTCGGGACGTTCGCAAGAGACCCAGTACTTC. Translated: CASGSGRSQETQYF.

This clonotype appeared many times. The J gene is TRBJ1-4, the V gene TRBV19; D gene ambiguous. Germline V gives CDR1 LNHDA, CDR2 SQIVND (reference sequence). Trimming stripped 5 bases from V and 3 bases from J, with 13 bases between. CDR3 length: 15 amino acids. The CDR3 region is CASSARVFSNEKLFF. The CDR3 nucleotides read TGTGCCAGTAGTGCAAGAGTTTTTTCTAATGAAAAACTGTTTTTT.

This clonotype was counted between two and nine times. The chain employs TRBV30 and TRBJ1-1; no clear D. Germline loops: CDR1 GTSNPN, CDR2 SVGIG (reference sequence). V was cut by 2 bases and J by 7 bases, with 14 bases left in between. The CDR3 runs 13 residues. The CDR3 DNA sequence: TGTGCCTGGAGTTATGACGGTGGCGATGAAGCTTTCTTT. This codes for CAWSYDGGDEAFF.

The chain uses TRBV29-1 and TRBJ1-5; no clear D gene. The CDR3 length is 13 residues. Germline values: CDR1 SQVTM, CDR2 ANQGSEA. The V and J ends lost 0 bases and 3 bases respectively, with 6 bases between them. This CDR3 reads CSVEDGYNQPQHF. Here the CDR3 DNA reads TGCAGCGTTGAAGACGGGTACAATCAGCCCCAGCATTTT.

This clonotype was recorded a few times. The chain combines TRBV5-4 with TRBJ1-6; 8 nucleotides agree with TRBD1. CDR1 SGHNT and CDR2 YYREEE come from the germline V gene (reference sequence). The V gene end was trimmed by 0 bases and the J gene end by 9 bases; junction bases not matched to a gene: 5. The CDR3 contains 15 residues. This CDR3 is CASSLGNRGGSPLHF. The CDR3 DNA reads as TGTGCCAGCAGCTTGGGGAACAGGGGGGGTTCACCCCTCCACTTT. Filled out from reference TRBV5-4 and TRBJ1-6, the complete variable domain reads ETGVTQSPTHLIKTRGQQVTLRCSSQSGHNTVSWYQQALGQGPQFIFQYYREEENGRGNFPPRFSGLQFPNYSSELNVNALELDDSALYLCASSLGNRGGSPLHFGNGTRLTVT.

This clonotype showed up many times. This CDR3 reads CASSPDNYGYTF. The CDR3 DNA reads as TGTGCCAGCAGTCCAGATAACTATGGCTACACCTTC. The chain couples TRBV28 to TRBJ1-2; D gene uncertain. Germline values: CDR1 MDHEN, CDR2 SYDVKM. Trimming pared 5 bases from V and 1 base from J, leaving 5 bases between. The CDR3 consists of 12 residues.

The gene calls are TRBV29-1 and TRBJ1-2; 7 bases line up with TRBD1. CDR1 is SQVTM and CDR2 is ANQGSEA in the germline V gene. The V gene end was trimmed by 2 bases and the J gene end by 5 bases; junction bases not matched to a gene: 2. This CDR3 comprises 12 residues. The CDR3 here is CSVEQGDYGYTF. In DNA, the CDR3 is TGCAGCGTTGAACAGGGGGATTATGGCTACACCTTC.

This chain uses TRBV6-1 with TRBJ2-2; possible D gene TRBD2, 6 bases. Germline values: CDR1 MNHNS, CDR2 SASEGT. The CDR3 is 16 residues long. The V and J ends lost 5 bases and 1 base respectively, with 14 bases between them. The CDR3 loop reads CASSTLGGGNTGELFF. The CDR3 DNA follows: TGTGCCAGCAGTACCCTCGGGGGAGGGAACACCGGGGAGCTGTTTTTT.

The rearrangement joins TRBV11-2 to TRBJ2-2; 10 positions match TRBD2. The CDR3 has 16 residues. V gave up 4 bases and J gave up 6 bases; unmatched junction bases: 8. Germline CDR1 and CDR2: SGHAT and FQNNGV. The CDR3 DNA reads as TGTGCCAGCAGCTCTGCTAGCGGGAGTCAGGCCGGGGAGCTGTTTTTT. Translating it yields CASSSASGSQAGELFF. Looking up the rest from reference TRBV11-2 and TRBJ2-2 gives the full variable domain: EAGVAQSPRYKIIEKRQSVAFWCNPISGHATLYWYQQILGQGPKLLIQFQNNGVVDDSQLPKDRFSAERLKGVDSTLKIQPAKLEDSAVYLCASSSASGSQAGELFFGEGSRLTVL.

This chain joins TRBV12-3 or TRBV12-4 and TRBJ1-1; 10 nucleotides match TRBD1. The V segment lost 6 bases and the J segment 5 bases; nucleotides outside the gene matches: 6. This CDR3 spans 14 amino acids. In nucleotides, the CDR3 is TGTGCCAGCAGAGACAGGGGGCCTAATACTGAAGCTTTCTTT. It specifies CASRDRGPNTEAFF.

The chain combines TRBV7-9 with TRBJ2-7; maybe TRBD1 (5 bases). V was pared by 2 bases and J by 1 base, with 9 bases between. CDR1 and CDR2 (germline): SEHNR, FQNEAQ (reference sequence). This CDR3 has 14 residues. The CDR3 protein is CASSLIGQSYEQYF. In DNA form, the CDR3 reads TGTGCCAGCAGCTTAATAGGACAATCCTACGAGCAGTACTTC.

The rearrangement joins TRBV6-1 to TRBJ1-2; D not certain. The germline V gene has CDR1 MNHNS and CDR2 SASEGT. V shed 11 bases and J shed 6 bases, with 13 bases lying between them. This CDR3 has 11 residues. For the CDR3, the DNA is TGTGCCGCCCGAAGGGAGGATGGCTACACCTTC. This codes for CAARREDGYTF.

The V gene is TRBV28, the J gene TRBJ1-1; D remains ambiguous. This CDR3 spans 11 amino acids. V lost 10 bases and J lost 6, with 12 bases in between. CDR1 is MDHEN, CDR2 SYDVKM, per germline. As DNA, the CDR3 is TGTGCCACCCACCTCTCCCCTGAAGCTTTCTTT. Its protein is CATHLSPEAFF.

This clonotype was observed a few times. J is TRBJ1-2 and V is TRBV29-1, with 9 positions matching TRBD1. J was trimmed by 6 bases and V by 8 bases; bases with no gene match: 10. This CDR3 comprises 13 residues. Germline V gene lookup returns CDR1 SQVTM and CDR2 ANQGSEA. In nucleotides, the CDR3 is TGCAGCACCACCGGGACAGGGAGTCATGGCTACACCTTC. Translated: CSTTGTGSHGYTF.

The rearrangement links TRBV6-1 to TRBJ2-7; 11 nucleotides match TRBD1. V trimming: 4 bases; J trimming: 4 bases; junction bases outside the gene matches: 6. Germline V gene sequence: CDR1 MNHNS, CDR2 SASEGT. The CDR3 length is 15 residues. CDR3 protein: CASSGGQGVSYEQYF. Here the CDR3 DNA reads TGTGCCAGCAGTGGGGGACAGGGGGTTTCTTACGAGCAGTACTTC.

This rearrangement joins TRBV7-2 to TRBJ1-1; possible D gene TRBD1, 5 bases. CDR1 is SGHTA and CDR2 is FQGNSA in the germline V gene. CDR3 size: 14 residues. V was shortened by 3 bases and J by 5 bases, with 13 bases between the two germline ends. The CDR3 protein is CASSFSSGETEAFF. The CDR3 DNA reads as TGTGCCAGCAGCTTTTCCTCGGGGGAGACTGAAGCTTTCTTT.

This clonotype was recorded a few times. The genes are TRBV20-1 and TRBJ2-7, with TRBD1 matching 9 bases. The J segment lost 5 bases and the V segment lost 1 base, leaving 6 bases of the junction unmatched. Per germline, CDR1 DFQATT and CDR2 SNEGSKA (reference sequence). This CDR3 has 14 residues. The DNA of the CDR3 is TGCAGTGCTAGAGGTGGGACAGGGCACGACGAGCAGTACTTC. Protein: CSARGGTGHDEQYF.

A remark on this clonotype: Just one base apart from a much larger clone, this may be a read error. The CDR3 reads CASSLSGLALTTEAFF. The DNA of the CDR3 is TGTGCCAGCAGTTTGAGTGGTCTTGCGCTAACCACTGAAGCTTTCTTT. This chain links TRBV28 with TRBJ1-1; D is uncertain. Trimming took 3 bases from V and 4 from J, leaving 18 bases between them. The CDR3 has 16 residues. Germline V gene sequence: CDR1 MDHEN, CDR2 SYDVKM.

CDR3 residues: CASSEIAGLAGGPRETQYF. The CDR3 nucleotides are TGTGCCAGCAGTGAAATCGCGGGACTAGCGGGAGGGCCTCGAGAGACCCAGTACTTC. The chain uses TRBV2 and TRBJ2-5; 16 nucleotides agree with TRBD2. Per the germline V gene, CDR1 is SNHLY and CDR2 is FYNNEI. The CDR3 consists of 19 residues. The junction had 10 bases not matched to a gene; V was cut back by 2 bases and J by 4 bases.

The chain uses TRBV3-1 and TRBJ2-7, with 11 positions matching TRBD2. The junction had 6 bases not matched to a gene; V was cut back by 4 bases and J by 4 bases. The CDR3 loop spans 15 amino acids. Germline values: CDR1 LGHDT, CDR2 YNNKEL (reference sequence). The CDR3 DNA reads TGTGCCAGCAGCCTCTCGGGACTAGCGGTGTACGAGCAGTACTTC. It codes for CASSLSGLAVYEQYF.

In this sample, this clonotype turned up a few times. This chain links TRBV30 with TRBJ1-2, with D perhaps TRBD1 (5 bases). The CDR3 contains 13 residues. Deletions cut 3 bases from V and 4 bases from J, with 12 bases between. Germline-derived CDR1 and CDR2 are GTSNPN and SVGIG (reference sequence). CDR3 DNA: TGTGCCTGGAGCCTACAGGAGAGCTATGGCTACACCTTC. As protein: CAWSLQESYGYTF.